Described below is a single TCR beta chain sequence and its context. TCRdb's copy holds only in-frame clones and misses some; the assay was immunoSEQ multiplex PCR. The table records 40,000 to 60,000 clones, 94% of them present only once. The sample originates from a study of T cell changes during pregnancy in multiple sclerosis. Germline V CDR1 and CDR2: SGHTS, YDEGEE. V shed 3 bases and J 1 base; nucleotides not matched to a gene: 6. The CDR3 has 16 amino acids. The TCR was taken from a female donor with multiple sclerosis, enrolled in a pregnancy study. This chain uses TRBV5-8 with TRBJ2-7; 11 bases are a match to TRBD2. The sequencing here drew on CD8+ T cells from peripheral blood mononuclear cells, taken before pregnancy. The DNA of the CDR3 is TGTGCCAGCAGCTGGGGGACTAGCGGAGGGTCCTACGAGCAGTACTTC. Amino acid sequence: CASSWGTSGGSYEQYF.